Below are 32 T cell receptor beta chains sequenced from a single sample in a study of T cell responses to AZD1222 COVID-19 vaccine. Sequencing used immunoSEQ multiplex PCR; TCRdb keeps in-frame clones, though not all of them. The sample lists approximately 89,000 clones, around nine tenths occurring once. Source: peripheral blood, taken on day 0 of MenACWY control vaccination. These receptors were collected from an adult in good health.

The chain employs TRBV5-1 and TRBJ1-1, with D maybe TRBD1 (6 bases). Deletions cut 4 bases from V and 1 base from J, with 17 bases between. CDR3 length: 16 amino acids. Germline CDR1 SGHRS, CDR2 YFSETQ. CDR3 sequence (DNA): TGCGCCAGCAGCCCTAACATCGGACAGTCGAACACTGAAGCTTTCTTT. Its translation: CASSPNIGQSNTEAFF.

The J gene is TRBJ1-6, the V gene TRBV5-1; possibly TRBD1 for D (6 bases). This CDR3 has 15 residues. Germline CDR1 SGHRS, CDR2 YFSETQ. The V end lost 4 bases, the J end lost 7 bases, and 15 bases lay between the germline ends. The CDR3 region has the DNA TGCGCCAGCAGCGAGGGGGGAGCTATAAATTCACCCCTCCACTTT. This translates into CASSEGGAINSPLHF. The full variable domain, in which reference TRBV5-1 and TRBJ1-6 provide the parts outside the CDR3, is KAGVTQTPRYLIKTRGQQVTLSCSPISGHRSVSWYQQTPGQGLQFLFEYFSETQRNKGNFPGRFSGRQFSNSRSEMNVSTLELGDSALYLCASSEGGAINSPLHFGNGTRLTVT.

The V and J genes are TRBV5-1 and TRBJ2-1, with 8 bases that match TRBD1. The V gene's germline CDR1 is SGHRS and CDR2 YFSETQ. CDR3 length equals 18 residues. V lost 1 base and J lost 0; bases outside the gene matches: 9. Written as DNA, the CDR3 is TGCGCCAGCAGCTTGTTAGGACAGGGTGGGATCTCCTACAATGAGCAGTTCTTC. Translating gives CASSLLGQGGISYNEQFF.

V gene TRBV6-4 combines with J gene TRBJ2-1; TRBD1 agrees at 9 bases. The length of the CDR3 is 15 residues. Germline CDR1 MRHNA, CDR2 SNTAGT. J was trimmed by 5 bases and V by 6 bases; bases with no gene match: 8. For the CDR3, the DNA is TGTGCCAGCAGCGAAACAGGGGGCGGAAACAATGAGCAGTTCTTC. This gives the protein CASSETGGGNNEQFF.

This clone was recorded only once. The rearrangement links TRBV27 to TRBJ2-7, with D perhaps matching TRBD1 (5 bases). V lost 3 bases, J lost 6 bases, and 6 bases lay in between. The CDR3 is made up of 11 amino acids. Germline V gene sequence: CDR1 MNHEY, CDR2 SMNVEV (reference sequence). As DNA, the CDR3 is TGTGCCAGCAGTTTTGGGGCCGAGCAGTACTTC. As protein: CASSFGAEQYF.

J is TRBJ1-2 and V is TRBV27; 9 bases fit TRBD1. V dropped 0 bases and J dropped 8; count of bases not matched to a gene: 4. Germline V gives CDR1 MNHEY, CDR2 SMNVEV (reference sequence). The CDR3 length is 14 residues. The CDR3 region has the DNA TGTGCCAGCAGTTTATCACAGGGGGCGAAGGGCTACACCTTC. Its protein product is CASSLSQGAKGYTF.

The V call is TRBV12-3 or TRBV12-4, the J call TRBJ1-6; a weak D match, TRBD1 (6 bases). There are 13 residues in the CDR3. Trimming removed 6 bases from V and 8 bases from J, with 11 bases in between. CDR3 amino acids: CASSIQGYSPLHF. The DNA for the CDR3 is TGTGCCAGCAGCATACAGGGTTATTCACCCCTCCACTTT.

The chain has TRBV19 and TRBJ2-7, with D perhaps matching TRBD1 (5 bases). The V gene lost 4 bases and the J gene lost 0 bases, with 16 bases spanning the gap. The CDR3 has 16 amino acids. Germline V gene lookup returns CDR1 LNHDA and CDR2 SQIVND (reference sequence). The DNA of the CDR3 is TGTGCCAGTAGTACAGGACACGGGTGGAGCTCCTACGAGCAGTACTTC. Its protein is CASSTGHGWSSYEQYF. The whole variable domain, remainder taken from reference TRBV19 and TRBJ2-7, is DGGITQSPKYLFRKEGQNVTLSCEQNLNHDAMYWYRQDPGQGLRLIYYSQIVNDFQKGDIAEGYSVSREKKESFPLTVTSAQKNPTAFYLCASSTGHGWSSYEQYFGPGTRLTVT.

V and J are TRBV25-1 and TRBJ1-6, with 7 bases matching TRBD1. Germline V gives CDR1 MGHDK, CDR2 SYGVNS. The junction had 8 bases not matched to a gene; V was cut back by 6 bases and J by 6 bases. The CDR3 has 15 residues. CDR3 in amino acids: CASRREQGVNSPLHF. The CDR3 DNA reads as TGTGCCAGCAGAAGGGAGCAGGGGGTTAATTCACCCCTCCACTTT.

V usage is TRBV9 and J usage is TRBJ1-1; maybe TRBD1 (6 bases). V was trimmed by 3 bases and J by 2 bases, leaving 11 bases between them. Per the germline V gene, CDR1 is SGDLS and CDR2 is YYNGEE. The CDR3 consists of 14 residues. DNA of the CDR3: TGTGCCAGCAGCGCCATACAGGGTAACACTGAAGCTTTCTTT. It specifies CASSAIQGNTEAFF.

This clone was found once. DNA for the CDR3: TGCAGCGTTCGGGGGGGACTCCAAGAGACCCAGTACTTC. It codes for CSVRGGLQETQYF. The genes are TRBV29-1 and TRBJ2-5; 8 nucleotides match TRBD2. The CDR3 spans 13 residues. Trimming cost V 5 bases and J 1 base; bases outside gene matches: 3. Germline V gene data show CDR1 as SQVTM and CDR2 as ANQGSEA. The full variable domain, with the rest looked up from reference TRBV29-1 and TRBJ2-5, is SAVISQKPSRDICQRGTSLTIQCQVDSQVTMMFWYRQQPGQSLTLIATANQGSEATYESGFVIDKFPISRPNLTFSTLTVSNMSPEDSSIYLCSVRGGLQETQYFGPGTRLLVL.

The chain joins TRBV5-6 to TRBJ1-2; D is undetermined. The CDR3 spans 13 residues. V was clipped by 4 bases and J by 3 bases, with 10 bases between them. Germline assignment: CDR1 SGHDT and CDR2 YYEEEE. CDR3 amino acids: CASSPRRDYGYTF. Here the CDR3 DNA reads TGTGCCAGCAGCCCCCGGCGAGACTATGGCTACACCTTC. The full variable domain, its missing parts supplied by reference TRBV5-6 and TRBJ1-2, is DAGVTQSPTHLIKTRGQQVTLRCSPKSGHDTVSWYQQALGQGPQFIFQYYEEEERQRGNFPDRFSGHQFPNYSSELNVNALLLGDSALYLCASSPRRDYGYTFGSGTRLTVV.

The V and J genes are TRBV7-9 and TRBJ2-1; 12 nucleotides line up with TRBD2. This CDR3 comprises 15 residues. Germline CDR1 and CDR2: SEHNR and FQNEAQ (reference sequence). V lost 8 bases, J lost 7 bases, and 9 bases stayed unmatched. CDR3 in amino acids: CASPASGRAWNEQFF. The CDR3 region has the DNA TGTGCCAGCCCGGCTAGCGGGAGGGCCTGGAATGAGCAGTTCTTC. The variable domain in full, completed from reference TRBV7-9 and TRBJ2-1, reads DTGVSQNPRHKITKRGQNVTFRCDPISEHNRLYWYRQTLGQGPEFLTYFQNEAQLEKSRLLSDRFSAERPKGSFSTLEIQRTEQGDSAMYLCASPASGRAWNEQFFGPGTRLTVL.

The CDR3 DNA is TGTGCCTCACCCGGGAGACCGGACAGGGGATTCAATCAGCCCCAGCATTTT. Its translation: CASPGRPDRGFNQPQHF. J is TRBJ1-5 and V is TRBV5-3, with TRBD1 identical over 9 bases. TRBV5-3 is an open reading frame, and its role is uncertain. The CDR3 consists of 17 residues. Trimming removed 10 bases from V and 3 bases from J; junction bases left unmatched: 17.

The CDR3 region has the DNA TGTGCCAGCAGCCAAGGTAGGGCTGAAGCTTTCTTT. Translating gives CASSQGRAEAFF. The genes are TRBV14 and TRBJ1-1; D uncertain. V shed 1 base and J shed 6 bases, with 6 bases lying between them. This CDR3 is built from 12 residues. Germline loops: CDR1 SGHDN, CDR2 FVKESK.

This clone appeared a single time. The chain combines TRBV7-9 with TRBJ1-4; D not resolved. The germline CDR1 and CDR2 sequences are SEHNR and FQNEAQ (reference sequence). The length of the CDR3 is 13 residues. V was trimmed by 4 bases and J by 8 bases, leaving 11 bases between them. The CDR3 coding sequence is TGTGCCAGCAGCTCGGCCGGAGGAGAAAAACTGTTTTTT. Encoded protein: CASSSAGGEKLFF.

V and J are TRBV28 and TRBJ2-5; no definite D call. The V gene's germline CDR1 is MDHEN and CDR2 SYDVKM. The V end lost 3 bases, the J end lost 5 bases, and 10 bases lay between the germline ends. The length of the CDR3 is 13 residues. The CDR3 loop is CASSFGQKETQYF. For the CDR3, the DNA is TGTGCCAGCAGTTTCGGCCAAAAGGAGACCCAGTACTTC. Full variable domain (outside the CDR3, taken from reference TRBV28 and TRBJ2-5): DVKVTQSSRYLVKRTGEKVFLECVQDMDHENMFWYRQDPGLGLRLIYFSYDVKMKEKGDIPEGYSVSREKKERFSLILESASTNQTSMYLCASSFGQKETQYFGPGTRLLVL.

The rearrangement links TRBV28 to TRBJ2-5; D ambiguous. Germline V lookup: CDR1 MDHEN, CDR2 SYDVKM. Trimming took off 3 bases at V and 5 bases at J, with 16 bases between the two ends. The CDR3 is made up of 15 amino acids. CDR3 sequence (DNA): TGTGCCAGCAGTTTTATCGGCGCTGGAAGGGAGACCCAGTACTTC. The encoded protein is CASSFIGAGRETQYF.

CDR3 residues: CASSLEDFGSPLTNEQFF. CDR3 DNA sequence: TGTGCCAGCAGCTTAGAAGACTTCGGGAGCCCTCTAACAAATGAGCAGTTCTTC. The genes are TRBV7-2 and TRBJ2-1; possibly TRBD2 for D (6 bases). From germline, CDR1 is SGHTA and CDR2 FQGNSA. With 1 base removed from V and 7 bases from J, the gap between germline ends came to 23 bases. This CDR3 spans 18 amino acids.

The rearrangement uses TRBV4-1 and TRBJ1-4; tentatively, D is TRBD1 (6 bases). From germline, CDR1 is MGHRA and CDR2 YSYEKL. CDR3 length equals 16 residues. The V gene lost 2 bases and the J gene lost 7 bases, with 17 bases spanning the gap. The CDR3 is CASSQIRPGGAEKLFF. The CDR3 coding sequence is TGCGCCAGCAGCCAAATTAGGCCTGGGGGGGCTGAAAAACTGTTTTTT.

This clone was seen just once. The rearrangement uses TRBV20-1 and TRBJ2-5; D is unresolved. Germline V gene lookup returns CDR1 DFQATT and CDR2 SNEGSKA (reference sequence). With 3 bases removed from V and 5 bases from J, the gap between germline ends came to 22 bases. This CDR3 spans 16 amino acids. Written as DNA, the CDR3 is TGCAGTGCTAGTTCGTTTGTAAAAATTGAGCTGGAGACCCAGTACTTC. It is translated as CSASSFVKIELETQYF.

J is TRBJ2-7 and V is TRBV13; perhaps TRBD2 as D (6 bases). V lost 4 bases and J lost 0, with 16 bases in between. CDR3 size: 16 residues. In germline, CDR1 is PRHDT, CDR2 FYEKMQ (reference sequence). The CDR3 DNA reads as TGTGCCAGCAGCTATACAGAGCGGGCCCACTCCTACGAGCAGTACTTC. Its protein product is CASSYTERAHSYEQYF. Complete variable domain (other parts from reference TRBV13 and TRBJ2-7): AAGVIQSPRHLIKEKRETATLKCYPIPRHDTVYWYQQGPGQDPQFLISFYEKMQSDKGSIPDRFSAQQFSDYHSELNMSSLELGDSALYFCASSYTERAHSYEQYFGPGTRLTVT.

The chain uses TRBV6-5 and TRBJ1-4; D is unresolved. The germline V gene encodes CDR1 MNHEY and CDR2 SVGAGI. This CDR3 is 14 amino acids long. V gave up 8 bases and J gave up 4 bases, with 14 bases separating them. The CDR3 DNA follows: TGTGCCAGCGGTATGTCCAGACGTAATGAAAAACTGTTTTTT. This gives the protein CASGMSRRNEKLFF.

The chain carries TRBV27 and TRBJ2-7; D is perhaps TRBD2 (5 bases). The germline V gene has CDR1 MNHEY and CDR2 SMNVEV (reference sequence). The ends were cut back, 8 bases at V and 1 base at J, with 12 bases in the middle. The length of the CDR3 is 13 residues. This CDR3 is CASGRGSSYEQYF. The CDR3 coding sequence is TGTGCCAGCGGTCGCGGGTCTTCCTACGAGCAGTACTTC.

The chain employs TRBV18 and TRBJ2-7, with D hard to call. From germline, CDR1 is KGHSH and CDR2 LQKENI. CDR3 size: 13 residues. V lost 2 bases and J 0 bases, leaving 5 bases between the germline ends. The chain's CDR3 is CASSPASSYEQYF. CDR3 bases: TGTGCCAGCTCACCAGCCAGCTCCTACGAGCAGTACTTC.

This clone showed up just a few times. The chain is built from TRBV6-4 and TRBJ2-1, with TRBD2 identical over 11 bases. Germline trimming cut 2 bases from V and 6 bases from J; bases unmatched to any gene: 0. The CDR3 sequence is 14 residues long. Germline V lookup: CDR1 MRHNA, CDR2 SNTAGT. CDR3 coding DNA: TGTGCCAGCAGTGACGGGACTAGCGGCAATGAGCAGTTCTTC. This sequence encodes CASSDGTSGNEQFF.

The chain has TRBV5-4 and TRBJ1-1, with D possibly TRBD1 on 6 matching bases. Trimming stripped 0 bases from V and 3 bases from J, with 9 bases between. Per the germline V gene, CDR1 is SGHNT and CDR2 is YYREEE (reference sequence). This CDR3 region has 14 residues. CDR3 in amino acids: CASSLGYRDTEAFF. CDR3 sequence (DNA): TGTGCCAGCAGCTTGGGCTACAGGGACACTGAAGCTTTCTTT.

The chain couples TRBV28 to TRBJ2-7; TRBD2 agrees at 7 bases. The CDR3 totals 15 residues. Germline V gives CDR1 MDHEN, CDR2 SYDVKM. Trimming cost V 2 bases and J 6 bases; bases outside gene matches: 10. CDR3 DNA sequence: TGTGCCAGCAGTTTAGGGGGGAGGGCCGCTAGCGAGCAGTACTTC. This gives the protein CASSLGGRAASEQYF.

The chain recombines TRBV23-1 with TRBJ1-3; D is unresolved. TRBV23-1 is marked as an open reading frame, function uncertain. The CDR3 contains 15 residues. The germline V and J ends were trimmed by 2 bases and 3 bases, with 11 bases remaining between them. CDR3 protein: CASSQRPSLGNTIYF. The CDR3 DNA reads TGCGCCAGCAGTCAAAGGCCGTCCCTTGGAAACACCATATATTTT.

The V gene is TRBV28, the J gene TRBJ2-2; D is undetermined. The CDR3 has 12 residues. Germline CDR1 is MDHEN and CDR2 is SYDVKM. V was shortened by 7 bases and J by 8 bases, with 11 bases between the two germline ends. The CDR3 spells CASKGRPGELFF. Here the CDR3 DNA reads TGTGCCAGCAAGGGCCGGCCGGGGGAGCTGTTTTTT.

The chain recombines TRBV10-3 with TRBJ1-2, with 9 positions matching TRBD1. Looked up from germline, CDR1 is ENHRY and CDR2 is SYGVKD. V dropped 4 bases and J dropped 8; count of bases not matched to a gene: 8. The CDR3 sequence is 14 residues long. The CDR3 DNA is TGTGCCATCAGTGGCAGTGACAGGGGGGGAGGCTACACCTTC. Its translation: CAISGSDRGGGYTF.

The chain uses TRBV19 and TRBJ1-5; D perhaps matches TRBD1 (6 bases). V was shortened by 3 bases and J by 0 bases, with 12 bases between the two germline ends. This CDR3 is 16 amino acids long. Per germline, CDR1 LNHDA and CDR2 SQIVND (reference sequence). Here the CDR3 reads CASSIIGGRSNQPQHF. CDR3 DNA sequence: TGTGCCAGTAGTATCATTGGGGGGCGTAGCAATCAGCCCCAGCATTTT.